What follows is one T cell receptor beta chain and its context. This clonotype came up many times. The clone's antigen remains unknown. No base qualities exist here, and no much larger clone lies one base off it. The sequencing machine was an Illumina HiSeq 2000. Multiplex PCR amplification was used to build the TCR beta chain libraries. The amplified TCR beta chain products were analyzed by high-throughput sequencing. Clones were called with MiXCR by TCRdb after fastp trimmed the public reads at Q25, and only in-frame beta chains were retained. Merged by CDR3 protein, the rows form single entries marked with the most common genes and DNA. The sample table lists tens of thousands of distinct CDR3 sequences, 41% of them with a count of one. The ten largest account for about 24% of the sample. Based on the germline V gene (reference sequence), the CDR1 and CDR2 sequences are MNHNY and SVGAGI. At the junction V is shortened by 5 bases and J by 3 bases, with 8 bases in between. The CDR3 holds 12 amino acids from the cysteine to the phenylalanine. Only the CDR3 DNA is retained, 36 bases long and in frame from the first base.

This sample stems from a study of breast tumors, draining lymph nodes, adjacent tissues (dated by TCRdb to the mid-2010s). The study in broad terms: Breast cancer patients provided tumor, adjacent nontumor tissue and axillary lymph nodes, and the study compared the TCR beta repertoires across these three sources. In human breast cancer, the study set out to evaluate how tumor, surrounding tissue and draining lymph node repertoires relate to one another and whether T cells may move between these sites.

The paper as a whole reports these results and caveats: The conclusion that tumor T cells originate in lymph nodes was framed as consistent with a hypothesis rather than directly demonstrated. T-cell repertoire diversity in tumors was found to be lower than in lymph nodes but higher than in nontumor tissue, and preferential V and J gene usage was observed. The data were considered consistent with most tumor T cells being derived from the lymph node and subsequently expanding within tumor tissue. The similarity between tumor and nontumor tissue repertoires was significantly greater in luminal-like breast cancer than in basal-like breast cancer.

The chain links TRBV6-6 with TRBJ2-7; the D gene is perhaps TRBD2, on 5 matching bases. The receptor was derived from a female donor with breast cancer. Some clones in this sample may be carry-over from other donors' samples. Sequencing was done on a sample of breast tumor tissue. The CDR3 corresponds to CASSRTDYEQYF. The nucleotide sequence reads TGTGCCAGCAGTAGGACTGACTACGAGCAGTACTTC.